This section outlines one T cell receptor (beta chain) sequence together with its context. This specimen comes from a study of cytomegalovirus exposure and HLA in healthy donors. CDR1 is PRHDT and CDR2 is FYEKMQ in the germline V gene (reference sequence). Trimming took 4 bases from V and 0 from J, leaving 13 bases between them. This CDR3 is 17 amino acids long. PCR primers comprised 60 Vbeta and 13 Jbeta primers. TCRdb's copy holds only in-frame clones and misses some; the assay was immunoSEQ multiplex PCR. The sample contains around 100,000 clones, roughly three fifths of which appear only once. Specimen: PBMCs. This receptor was obtained from a young man in good health and CMV-seronegative. This chain connects TRBV13 to TRBJ2-6; D is uncertain. The CDR3 bases are TGTGCCAGCAGCTCCCAGCACAGCACCTCTGGGGCCAACGTCCTGACTTTC. Translation: CASSSQHSTSGANVLTF.